These 24 T cell receptor beta chains were all obtained from the same sample, sequenced in a study of blood T cell repertoires in COVID-19. TCRdb's copy holds only in-frame clones and misses some; the assay was immunoSEQ multiplex PCR. The data show a few hundred thousand clones, with just under 90% seen just once and about a tenth held by the top ten. Sequencing was performed on PBMCs or T cells enriched from blood (not recorded which). The receptors originated from a woman aged 50 to 65 who had recovered from COVID-19.

The chain employs TRBV7-2 and TRBJ2-3; TRBD2 is a possible D gene (5 bases). Germline V gives CDR1 SGHTA, CDR2 FQGNSA. This CDR3 has 18 residues. Trimming pared 6 bases from V and 4 bases from J, leaving 26 bases between. CDR3 region: CASRGGRVGDGRADTQYF. The DNA for the CDR3 is TGTGCCAGCAGGGGCGGGCGGGTCGGAGATGGACGCGCAGATACGCAGTATTTT.

This clone was seen once. This chain joins TRBV9 and TRBJ2-1, with 9 positions matching TRBD2. With V trimmed by 0 bases and J by 4 bases, 2 bases remained unmatched. CDR3 length: 15 amino acids. Germline V lookup: CDR1 SGDLS, CDR2 YYNGEE. The CDR3 is CASSVGSGGYNEQFF. The CDR3, as DNA: TGTGCCAGCAGCGTAGGCAGCGGGGGGTACAATGAGCAGTTCTTC.

The rearrangement joins TRBV18 to TRBJ2-3; 11 bases align to TRBD2. The germline V gene encodes CDR1 KGHSH and CDR2 LQKENI. J lost 3 bases, V lost 2 bases, and 4 bases had no gene match. This CDR3 has 16 residues. Written as DNA, the CDR3 is TGTGCCAGCTCACCAACTAGCGGGGGTTTTACAGATACGCAGTATTTT. It translates to CASSPTSGGFTDTQYF.

The J gene is TRBJ1-6, the V gene TRBV7-9; no firm D call. Germline V gene lookup returns CDR1 SEHNR and CDR2 FQNEAQ (reference sequence). The CDR3 is 17 residues long. V lost 5 bases and J 2 bases, leaving 16 bases between the germline ends. CDR3 coding DNA: TGTGCCAGCAGCCCTCCGGGAAATGGCCCCTATAATTCACCCCTCCACTTT. It specifies CASSPPGNGPYNSPLHF.

V gene TRBV7-2 combines with J gene TRBJ1-1, with no clear D. CDR3 length: 14 amino acids. Germline V lookup: CDR1 SGHTA, CDR2 FQGNSA. The V end was cut by 5 bases, the J end by 7 bases, with 17 bases between. The CDR3 is CASSPLAEDNEAFF. CDR3 sequence (DNA): TGTGCCAGCAGCCCGCTCGCCGAGGATAATGAAGCTTTCTTT. Drawing the rest from reference TRBV7-2 and TRBJ1-1, the complete variable domain is GAGVSQSPSNKVTEKGKDVELRCDPISGHTALYWYRQSLGQGLEFLIYFQGNSAPDKSGLPSDRFSAERTGGSVSTLTIQRTQQEDSAVYLCASSPLAEDNEAFFGQGTRLTVV.

This chain uses TRBV27 with TRBJ2-7; 9 bases line up with TRBD1. The V gene end was trimmed by 5 bases and the J gene end by 2 bases; junction bases not matched to a gene: 7. This CDR3 is 15 amino acids long. Germline CDR1 is MNHEY and CDR2 is SMNVEV (reference sequence). The CDR3 spells CASSPRGTGTYEQYF. DNA for the CDR3: TGTGCCAGCAGTCCTCGAGGGACAGGGACCTACGAGCAGTACTTC.

V usage is TRBV4-1 and J usage is TRBJ2-1, with 12 bases aligning to TRBD2. CDR1 MGHRA and CDR2 YSYEKL come from the germline V gene. Trimming removed 2 bases from V and 6 bases from J; junction bases left unmatched: 5. This CDR3 spans 16 amino acids. The CDR3 sequence: CASSQQLAGGFNEQFF. Written as DNA, the CDR3 is TGCGCCAGCAGCCAACAACTAGCGGGGGGCTTCAATGAGCAGTTCTTC.

This chain uses TRBV7-8 with TRBJ1-6, with a weak D call TRBD1 (5 bases). Germline V gene lookup returns CDR1 SGHVS and CDR2 FQNEAQ. V lost 5 bases, J lost 6 bases, and 17 bases lay in between. CDR3 length: 16 residues. CDR3 DNA: TGTGCCAGCAGCCCCAACTTCAGGGCTACTAATTCACCCCTCCACTTT. Amino acids: CASSPNFRATNSPLHF.

The chain carries TRBV3-1 (or the pseudogene TRBV3-2) and TRBJ2-3, with D unclear. Germline V gene lookup returns CDR1 LGHDT and CDR2 YNNKEL (reference sequence). This CDR3 spans 17 amino acids. V was pared by 1 base and J by 0 bases, with 14 bases between. The CDR3, as DNA: TGTGCCAGCAGCCAAGGTTTGCGCCTCGATAGCACAGATACGCAGTATTTT. Amino acids: CASSQGLRLDSTDTQYF.

V is TRBV7-9 and J is TRBJ1-4, with D possibly being TRBD1 (5 bases). The germline CDR1 and CDR2 sequences are SEHNR and FQNEAQ (reference sequence). The CDR3 sequence is 15 residues long. V was shortened by 5 bases and J by 6 bases, with 16 bases between the two germline ends. In nucleotides, the CDR3 is TGTGCCAGCAGCCCGCCGGGGGTAGTTGATGAAAAACTGTTTTTT. It specifies CASSPPGVVDEKLFF.

The V gene is TRBV5-6, the J gene TRBJ1-2; 7 bases are a match to TRBD1. V lost 0 bases and J lost 7; bases outside the gene matches: 3. CDR1 SGHDT and CDR2 YYEEEE come from the germline V gene. This CDR3 is 13 amino acids long. The CDR3 bases are TGTGCCAGCAGCTTGGCGACAGGGCCTGGCTACACCTTC. This gives the protein CASSLATGPGYTF.

On this clone itself: The sample carries other DNA sequences with the same CDR3. The chain links TRBV3-1 (or the pseudogene TRBV3-2) to TRBJ1-6; 7 positions agree with TRBD1. Germline CDR1 is LGHDT and CDR2 is YNNKEL (reference sequence). There are 15 residues in the CDR3. With 3 bases clipped from V and 7 bases from J, the junction kept 6 bases outside the gene matches. In DNA form, the CDR3 reads TGTGCCAGCAGCCAGAACAGGGGCCTGAATTCACCCCTCCACTTT. Amino acids: CASSQNRGLNSPLHF.

The chain combines TRBV30 with TRBJ2-5; D may be TRBD2 (5 bases). Germline CDR1 reads GTSNPN; CDR2 reads SVGIG (reference sequence). CDR3 size: 14 residues. V lost 2 bases and J lost 2, with 12 bases in between. The DNA of the CDR3 is TGTGCCTGGAGTCCGCCGGGATCGCAAGAGACCCAGTACTTC. This translates into CAWSPPGSQETQYF.

The chain is built from TRBV30 and TRBJ1-5; D not resolved. V shed 0 bases and J shed 2 bases, with 8 bases lying between them. CDR3 length: 14 amino acids. Germline V CDR1 and CDR2: GTSNPN, SVGIG (reference sequence). For the CDR3, the DNA is TGTGCCTGGAGTGTAACGGGTGGCAATCAGCCCCAGCATTTT. This gives the protein CAWSVTGGNQPQHF. The full variable domain, completed using reference TRBV30 and TRBJ1-5, is SQTIHQWPATLVQPVGSPLSLECTVEGTSNPNLYWYRQAAGRGLQLLFYSVGIGQISSEVPQNLSASRPQDRQFILSSKKLLLSDSGFYLCAWSVTGGNQPQHFGDGTRLSIL.

This clone was seen only a few times. This chain joins TRBV19 and TRBJ2-7; 7 bases are a match to TRBD1. The J segment lost 1 base and the V segment lost 3 bases, leaving 3 bases of the junction unmatched. This CDR3 is 14 amino acids long. Per the germline V gene, CDR1 is LNHDA and CDR2 is SQIVND (reference sequence). The CDR3 coding sequence is TGTGCCAGTAGTATGACAGGGACGTCCTACGAGCAGTACTTC. This encodes CASSMTGTSYEQYF.

V is TRBV27 and J is TRBJ1-2, with D possibly matching TRBD1 (5 bases). V was trimmed by 6 bases and J by 7 bases, leaving 21 bases between them. In germline, CDR1 is MNHEY, CDR2 SMNVEV (reference sequence). There are 15 residues in the CDR3. The CDR3 loop reads CASSRTIAGIGGYTF. The CDR3 nucleotides read TGTGCCAGCAGCCGAACTATAGCAGGGATCGGTGGCTACACCTTC.

This chain joins TRBV18 and TRBJ1-1; TRBD1 matches 7 bases. CDR1 is KGHSH, CDR2 LQKENI, per germline. CDR3 length: 18 residues. With V trimmed by 1 base and J by 5 bases, 16 bases remained unmatched. The CDR3 reads CASSPRAGGSLGSTEAFF. The CDR3 DNA sequence: TGTGCCAGCTCACCACGGGCAGGGGGATCTCTCGGATCAACTGAAGCTTTCTTT.

V gene TRBV21-1 combines with J gene TRBJ1-1; TRBD1 is the table's D call and was not checked against the DNA. TRBV21-1 is recorded as a pseudogene. This CDR3 is built from 8 residues. In nucleotides, the CDR3 is TGTGCCGGGCCAGGCGCTTTCTTT. This encodes CAGPGAFF.

V is TRBV4-1 and J is TRBJ1-1; TRBD1 matches at 8 bases. CDR1 and CDR2 (germline): MGHRA, YSYEKL. The CDR3 extends over 15 amino acids. V shed 6 bases and J 1 base; nucleotides not matched to a gene: 7. The CDR3 here is CASRPPTGGNTEAFF. The CDR3 DNA reads TGCGCCAGCAGACCCCCAACAGGGGGGAACACTGAAGCTTTCTTT.

The V and J genes are TRBV6-2 or TRBV6-3 and TRBJ1-5; possibly TRBD1 for D (5 bases). CDR3 size: 14 residues. Trimming stripped 5 bases from V and 4 bases from J, with 12 bases between. In germline, CDR1 is MNHEY, CDR2 SVGEGT. The CDR3 protein is CASSQRGFNQPQHF. CDR3 nucleotide sequence: TGTGCCAGCAGTCAGCGGGGCTTTAATCAGCCCCAGCATTTT.

The gene calls are TRBV5-5 and TRBJ1-4, with TRBD1 identical over 11 bases. J was trimmed by 4 bases and V by 1 base; bases with no gene match: 6. The CDR3 covers 17 residues. The germline gives CDR1 SGHKS, CDR2 YYEKEE (reference sequence). CDR3 DNA: TGTGCCAGCAGCTTGACCGGGACAGGGGGTCTTAATGAAAAACTGTTTTTT. Encoded protein: CASSLTGTGGLNEKLFF. The full variable domain, completed using reference TRBV5-5 and TRBJ1-4, is DAGVTQSPTHLIKTRGQQVTLRCSPISGHKSVSWYQQVLGQGPQFIFQYYEKEERGRGNFPDRFSARQFPNYSSELNVNALLLGDSALYLCASSLTGTGGLNEKLFFGSGTQLSVL.

The V gene is TRBV25-1, the J gene TRBJ2-1; TRBD1 might be the D (5 bases). CDR3 size: 14 residues. Germline CDR1 and CDR2: MGHDK and SYGVNS. The V end was cut by 3 bases, the J end by 8 bases, with 14 bases between. In DNA, the CDR3 is TGTGCCAGCAGTGAGGGGCCAGTTGGCGATGAGCAGTTCTTC. Translated, it gives CASSEGPVGDEQFF.

The chain carries TRBV18 and TRBJ1-1, with D unresolved. The CDR3 spans 15 residues. The V gene lost 3 bases and the J gene lost 1 base, with 12 bases spanning the gap. Germline V gene sequence: CDR1 KGHSH, CDR2 LQKENI. The CDR3 DNA reads TGTGCCAGCTCACCTATGGCTTTTGAGAACACTGAAGCTTTCTTT. Protein sequence: CASSPMAFENTEAFF.

The rearrangement uses TRBV24-1 and TRBJ2-2; 9 positions match TRBD1. The CDR3 is 16 residues long. V gave up 4 bases and J gave up 3 bases; unmatched junction bases: 5. Germline loops: CDR1 KGHDR, CDR2 SFDVKD. For the CDR3, the DNA is TGTGCCACCAGTGACTCCGGGACAGGGTACACCGGGGAGCTGTTTTTT. The encoded protein is CATSDSGTGYTGELFF.